One T cell receptor (beta chain) is described in this entry. No antigen is known for it. For every CD8+ T cell subset, fewer than 350,000 cells were flow-sorted straight into RLT lysis buffer, and each subset was sorted in triplicate. To exclude memory contaminants, naive CD8+ T cells were stringently defined as CD45RO-CCR7+CD27+CD95-. Using standard density gradient centrifugation, peripheral blood mononuclear cells were isolated from buffy coats. A FACSAria III was used to flow-sort naive CD8+ T cells into CXCR3-negative and CXCR3-positive populations. An RNeasy Mini Kit was used to extract total RNA from the sorted cells. Sequencing was carried out with a NextSeq 550. The Human TCR Profiling Kit (MiLaboratory) was used to prepare UMI-labeled 5' RACE TRB cDNA libraries. cDNA synthesis used the entire amount of extracted RNA, and PCR amplification then used the entire amount of cDNA produced. Libraries were prepared in parallel with an identical number of PCR cycles. For the original study's pipeline: MIGEC and MiXCR extracted about 50,000 +/- 10,000 unique UMI-labeled TRB cDNA molecules per library, requiring at least two reads per UMI. On average, roughly 40,000 +/- 10,000 functional in-frame TRB CDR3 nucleotide clonotypes lacking stop codons were found per library. After downsampling to 5000 UMI-labeled TRB molecules per sample, diversity metrics such as normalized Shannon-Wiener and Chao1 were calculated in VDJtools. Clonotype-size-weighted physicochemical properties of the central five CDR3 residues (interaction energy, strength, volume and Kidera factor 4) were computed in VDJtools. One entry per CDR3 protein sequence results from the TCRdb reprocessing of the reads, with DNA left out. These V and J calls rely on TCRdb rather than the paper's analysis. The sample table holds 130,000 to 150,000 distinct CDR3 sequences. The ten largest account for about 0.3% of the sample.

Its CDR3 holds 17 amino acids, cysteine through phenylalanine. No nucleotide data were recorded. In the germline V gene, CDR1 corresponds to MGHRA and CDR2 to YSYEKL. The data derive from a study of CXCR3-negative and CXCR3-positive naive CD8 T cells (dated by TCRdb to 2018 to 2020). Describing the broader study: In total, some 140 million TRB reads were obtained, which works out to roughly 1.5 +/- 0.3 million reads per library. The diversity and physicochemical repertoire analyses included about a dozen donors pooled from two independent experiments. Naive subsets from 5 or 6 donors and memory cells from 3 donors were included in the TRBV-TRBJ cluster analysis.

The study at large found these results: Surface CD5, linked to self-reactivity in mice, was comparable between naive subsets; TCR interaction strength was therefore also inferred from TRB CDR3 physicochemical properties. Freshly isolated PBMCs were used for most assays because CXCR3 expression went down partially after cryopreservation. Similar TRBV-TRBJ usage was shown by naive CXCR3-negative and CXCR3-positive cells from the same donor, whereas distinct patterns were shown by memory cells. Both naive subsets had comparably high repertoire diversity, while memory CD8+ T cells had much lower repertoire diversity. Compared with CXCR3-negative naive cells, CXCR3-positive naive cells had TRB CDR3s with higher hydrophobicity (lower Kidera factor 4), lower energy, and higher strength and volume indices.

The TCR originated in a human donor in good health. Some clones in this sample may be carry-over from other donors' samples. Sequenced sample: naive CXCR3+ CD8+ T cells from blood. The sample's cell subset or site label, decoded: CD45RO-CCR7+CD27+CD95- naive CD8+ T cells expressing CXCR3 (TNR3+). The chain employs TRBV4-1 and TRBJ2-1; TCRdb's D call of TRBD2 is untestable without DNA. The CDR3 loop reads CASSQDPTSGSFNEQFF.